Below, 16 T cell receptor beta chains from the same sample are listed, as sequenced in a study of blood T cells in healthy people across ages. Combining a sample-barcoded 5' primer with a J-beta primer mix, a second PCR ran for about 7 to 12 cycles. One entry per CDR3 protein results from TCRdb running MiXCR on the 5' RACE reads. Of about 1.6 million distinct CDR3 sequences in the sample, around 35% were seen once. The sample was blood. These receptors were taken from a woman aged 25 to 45 in good health.

In this sample, this clonotype turned up many times. The chain employs TRBV27 and TRBJ2-7, with 7 positions matching TRBD2. The germline V gene has CDR1 MNHEY and CDR2 SMNVEV (reference sequence). Trimming removed 3 bases from V and 4 bases from J; junction bases left unmatched: 6. This CDR3 is 14 amino acids long. Here the CDR3 DNA reads TGTGCCAGCAGTTTCGGGCGGGAGACTTACGAGCAGTACTTC. Translated, it gives CASSFGRETYEQYF.

This clonotype was picked up a small number of times. The chain uses TRBV5-5 and TRBJ2-7; 7 nucleotides line up with TRBD1. CDR3 length: 15 residues. Germline lookup yields CDR1 SGHKS and CDR2 YYEKEE (reference sequence). V gave up 4 bases and J gave up 2 bases; unmatched junction bases: 9. The CDR3 protein is CASSVRTGTPYEQYF. CDR3 sequence (DNA): TGTGCCAGCAGCGTGCGGACAGGTACTCCCTACGAGCAGTACTTC.

This clonotype was observed many times. The J gene is TRBJ2-1, the V gene TRBV28; unclear D gene. The germline gives CDR1 MDHEN, CDR2 SYDVKM. The CDR3 is 17 amino acids. V lost 7 bases, J lost 0 bases, and 19 bases lay in between. The CDR3 sequence is CASTLLRSPSSYNEQFF. The CDR3 DNA sequence: TGTGCCAGCACCCTTCTGAGGAGCCCAAGCTCCTACAATGAGCAGTTCTTC.

The genes are TRBV5-1 and TRBJ2-5; no firm D call. This CDR3 is built from 13 residues. Germline V CDR1 and CDR2: SGHRS, YFSETQ. Trimming shortened V by 0 bases and J by 6 bases, and 9 bases separated the two germline ends. The CDR3 bases are TGCGCCAGCAGCTTGGAACTGCCCCAGACCCAGTACTTC. Its translation is CASSLELPQTQYF.

This clonotype was counted a few times. The CDR3 coding sequence is TGCAGTGCTAGAAGGTTAGCGGGACATCAAGAGACCCAGTACTTC. Its protein is CSARRLAGHQETQYF. The rearrangement joins TRBV20-1 to TRBJ2-5; 8 positions match TRBD2. With 2 bases clipped from V and 2 bases from J, the junction kept 7 bases outside the gene matches. The CDR3 covers 15 residues. Germline CDR1 reads DFQATT; CDR2 reads SNEGSKA (reference sequence).

This clonotype turned up a few times. The V call is TRBV20-1, the J call TRBJ2-3, with D unresolved. Germline V lookup: CDR1 DFQATT, CDR2 SNEGSKA (reference sequence). Trimming stripped 5 bases from V and 2 bases from J, with 5 bases between. The CDR3 is 11 residues long. The CDR3 protein is CSAPDTDTQYF. As DNA, the CDR3 is TGCAGTGCTCCCGACACAGATACGCAGTATTTT.

With regard to this clonotype: A much bigger clone sits one base away, suggesting this may be a read error. The chain employs TRBV9 and TRBJ2-5; tentatively, D is TRBD2 (5 bases). Germline V gene lookup returns CDR1 SGDLS and CDR2 YYNGEE. This CDR3 has 15 residues. The V gene lost 1 base and the J gene lost 4 bases, with 14 bases spanning the gap. DNA of the CDR3: TGTGCCAGCAGCGTAAGGGTCGGGGAAGGAGAGACCCAGTACTTC. Encoded protein: CASSVRVGEGETQYF.

This sequence joins TRBV20-1 and TRBJ2-5; D could derive from TRBD1 or TRBD2 (5 bases each). Germline CDR1 DFQATT, CDR2 SNEGSKA (reference sequence). CDR3 length: 14 amino acids. V dropped 0 bases and J dropped 5 bases, with 13 bases sitting between them. CDR3 amino acids: CSARDPRWGETQYF. In nucleotides, the CDR3 is TGCAGTGCTAGAGACCCTAGGTGGGGGGAGACCCAGTACTTC.

This clonotype was seen only a few times. The rearrangement joins TRBV2 to TRBJ2-7; TRBD1 might be the D (6 bases). The end of the DNA is better explained by TRBJ2-5, so the J call may be wrong. CDR3 length: 12 amino acids. Per the germline V gene, CDR1 is SNHLY and CDR2 is FYNNEI. Here the CDR3 DNA reads TGTGCCAGCAGTGGCAGGGGTGGGACCCAGTACTTC. The encoded protein is CASSGRGGTQYF.

This clonotype was counted many times. The rearrangement uses TRBV29-1 and TRBJ2-5; D possibly corresponds to TRBD1 (6 bases). The CDR3 covers 12 residues. From germline, CDR1 is SQVTM and CDR2 ANQGSEA. V shed 4 bases and J shed 3 bases, with 9 bases lying between them. The CDR3 coding sequence is TGCAGCGTTGTATACAGGGAAGAGACCCAGTACTTC. Translation: CSVVYREETQYF.

V usage is TRBV3-1 and J usage is TRBJ2-3, with 7 bases fitting TRBD2. The CDR3 spans 17 residues. The germline V gene has CDR1 LGHDT and CDR2 YNNKEL (reference sequence). J lost 2 bases, V lost 4 bases, and 12 bases had no gene match. The CDR3 here is CASSLGLGTSLTDTQYF. CDR3 in DNA: TGTGCCAGCAGCCTTGGACTAGGTACGAGCCTCACAGATACGCAGTATTTT.

V gene TRBV7-9 combines with J gene TRBJ1-4, with D possibly TRBD1 on 6 matching bases. CDR1 is SEHNR, CDR2 FQNEAQ, per germline (reference sequence). The V gene lost 4 bases and the J gene lost 2 bases, with 14 bases spanning the gap. The length of the CDR3 is 16 residues. CDR3 region: CASSYWTDPTNEKLFF. DNA of the CDR3: TGTGCCAGCAGCTATTGGACAGATCCGACTAATGAAAAACTGTTTTTT.

The chain combines TRBV6-5 with TRBJ2-7, with 10 nucleotides matching TRBD1. The CDR3 covers 17 residues. The J segment lost 2 bases and the V segment lost 4 bases, leaving 11 bases of the junction unmatched. Germline assignment: CDR1 MNHEY and CDR2 SVGAGI. DNA for the CDR3: TGTGCCAGCAGTTTCCGAGACTCGGGACAGGGGCCCTACGAGCAGTACTTC. Translation: CASSFRDSGQGPYEQYF.

About this clonotype: The junction departs from germline at one end; a sequencing error may be responsible. The genes are TRBV5-5 and TRBJ2-1; 7 bases match TRBD1. The CDR3 runs 16 residues. Per germline, CDR1 SGHKS and CDR2 YYEKEE (reference sequence). The CDR3 region is CAGSLVTGVISNEQFF. CDR3 nucleotide sequence: TGTGCCGGCAGCTTAGTTACAGGGGTAATAAGCAATGAGCAGTTCTTC.

This clonotype was recorded a few times. This chain links TRBV4-1 with TRBJ2-1, with 14 positions matching TRBD2. Germline CDR1 reads MGHRA; CDR2 reads YSYEKL. V trimming: 10 bases; J trimming: 0 bases; junction bases outside the gene matches: 11. The CDR3 runs to 18 residues. The CDR3 nucleotides read TGCGCCACAACCGGACTAGCGGGAGGTCTGAGCTCCTACAATGAGCAGTTCTTC. This gives the protein CATTGLAGGLSSYNEQFF.

This clonotype was detected a few times. The chain combines TRBV7-9 with TRBJ2-7, with D tentatively TRBD2 (5 bases). The V end was cut by 6 bases, the J end by 6 bases, with 12 bases between. Germline V lookup: CDR1 SEHNR, CDR2 FQNEAQ (reference sequence). The CDR3 is 12 residues long. In DNA form, the CDR3 reads TGTGCCAGCAGAGACGGACGGGGCGAGCAGTACTTC. This codes for CASRDGRGEQYF.